This passage covers 19 T cell receptor beta chains from one sample sequenced in a study of molecular identifiers for immune sequencing clone quantification. TCRdb re-derived calls from the PCR reads in MiXCR, one entry per CDR3 protein. There are a few hundred thousand distinct CDR3 sequences in the sample; about a fifth occur only once, and under 0.85% lies in the top ten. Sequenced: naive CD8+ T cells from blood, with Jurkat cell RNA spiked in. Subset defined: FACS-sorted CD8+CD4-CCR7+CD45RA+ naive T cells. These receptors were taken from a human donor in good health. Some libraries in this study had Jurkat cell RNA spiked in.

V gene TRBV4-3 combines with J gene TRBJ2-7, with a weak D call TRBD1 (5 bases). The CDR3 runs to 14 residues. CDR1 is LGHNA, CDR2 YSLEER, per germline. V was shortened by 4 bases and J by 7 bases, with 17 bases between the two germline ends. The CDR3 coding sequence is TGCGCCAGCAGCCCACGGACACTCCACTGGGAGCAGTACTTC. It yields the protein CASSPRTLHWEQYF.

Remarks on this clonotype: Given a much more abundant clone one base away, this may be a read error. The V gene is TRBV5-1, the J gene TRBJ1-1, with D possibly matching TRBD1 (6 bases). The CDR3 totals 15 residues. Germline V CDR1 and CDR2: SGHRS, YFSETQ. CDR3 nucleotide sequence: TGCGCCAGCAGCCTAGGGACAACCGGGCGTACTGAAGCTCTCTTT. This translates into CASSLGTTGRTEALF.

This clonotype came up many times. The J gene is TRBJ1-1, the V gene TRBV9; possible D gene TRBD1, 6 bases. The germline V gene encodes CDR1 SGDLS and CDR2 YYNGEE. The V end lost 0 bases, the J end lost 7 bases, and 13 bases lay between the germline ends. The CDR3 has 14 amino acids. The CDR3 loop reads CASSVENAGHEAFF. CDR3 nucleotide sequence: TGTGCCAGCAGCGTAGAGAATGCGGGACATGAAGCTTTCTTT.

The rearrangement uses TRBV6-1 and TRBJ2-3; 9 bases are shared with TRBD2. CDR3 length equals 15 residues. V shed 6 bases and J 0 bases; nucleotides not matched to a gene: 4. Germline V gene sequence: CDR1 MNHNS, CDR2 SASEGT. This CDR3 is CASRPLAGSTDTQYF. DNA of the CDR3: TGTGCCAGCAGGCCCCTAGCGGGAAGCACAGATACGCAGTATTTT.

This clonotype has more than one count but fewer than ten. The rearrangement uses TRBV23-1 and TRBJ2-5; no definite D call. TRBV23-1 is identified as an open reading frame with a role that is uncertain. The V gene lost 2 bases and the J gene lost 4 bases, with 11 bases spanning the gap. This CDR3 comprises 14 residues. The CDR3 is CASSQRLWRETQYF. DNA of the CDR3: TGCGCCAGCAGTCAAAGGCTCTGGCGAGAGACCCAGTACTTC.

At least ten counts were recorded for this clonotype. The chain recombines TRBV27 with TRBJ2-7; 10 bases are shared with TRBD2. The ends lost 3 bases at V and 6 bases at J; junction bases unmatched: 8. CDR1 is MNHEY and CDR2 is SMNVEV in the germline V gene (reference sequence). The CDR3 is 15 amino acids. As DNA, the CDR3 is TGTGCCAGCAGTTTTCAACTAGCGGGAACGGCCGAGCAGTACTTC. It yields the protein CASSFQLAGTAEQYF.

This clonotype was counted a single time. This chain uses TRBV18 with TRBJ2-7, with a weak D call TRBD2 (5 bases). V shed 0 bases and J shed 5 bases, with 5 bases lying between them. Germline V CDR1 and CDR2: KGHSH, LQKENI. The CDR3 length is 12 residues. The CDR3 reads CASSPPRDEQYF. Here the CDR3 DNA reads TGTGCCAGCTCACCACCGAGGGACGAGCAGTACTTC.

This clonotype occurred many times. This chain's CDR3 is CASSLTTGIWEQYF. In DNA, the CDR3 is TGTGCCAGCAGTCTAACAACAGGGATCTGGGAGCAGTACTTC. The rearrangement uses TRBV27 and TRBJ2-7, with D perhaps TRBD1 (6 bases). Germline CDR1 is MNHEY and CDR2 is SMNVEV (reference sequence). CDR3 length: 14 amino acids. Trimming stripped 5 bases from V and 7 bases from J, with 18 bases between.

The CDR3 bases are TGTGCCAGCAGCCAGGCCGCATTTTCGGGGCCCCATTACGAGCAGTACTTC. Translation gives CASSQAAFSGPHYEQYF. The J gene is TRBJ2-7, the V gene TRBV14; D might be TRBD1 or TRBD2, each matching 5 bases. This CDR3 is built from 17 residues. The V and J ends lost 3 bases and 4 bases respectively, with 22 bases between them. In germline, CDR1 is SGHDN, CDR2 FVKESK.

Details on this clonotype: An end of the junction differs from the germline gene, which may be a read error. The chain has TRBV5-6 and TRBJ1-1; D is unresolved. There are 15 residues in the CDR3. Germline V gene sequence: CDR1 SGHDT, CDR2 YYEEEE. This CDR3 reads CASNLRGARNTEAFF. The DNA for the CDR3 is TGTGCCAGCAACTTGCGAGGAGCCCGGAACACTGAAGCTTTCTTT.

The chain couples TRBV7-9 to TRBJ1-4; D unresolved. With 1 base removed from V and 8 bases from J, the gap between germline ends came to 17 bases. This CDR3 comprises 16 residues. Germline V lookup: CDR1 SEHNR, CDR2 FQNEAQ (reference sequence). DNA of the CDR3: TGTGCCAGCAGCTTAGAAGTCGGAGGGTTCGGAGAAAAACTGTTTTTT. This translates into CASSLEVGGFGEKLFF.

This clonotype was detected a few times. This chain links TRBV9 with TRBJ2-3, with 16 bases identical to TRBD2. CDR1 is SGDLS and CDR2 is YYNGEE in the germline V gene. V shed 1 base and J 2 bases; nucleotides not matched to a gene: 16. The CDR3 loop spans 22 amino acids. The CDR3 region has the DNA TGTGCCAGCAGCGTACCGTTCCCGGGACTAGCGGGAGGGCCCTCTTACACAGATACGCAGTATTTT. Translated: CASSVPFPGLAGGPSYTDTQYF. The full variable domain, in which reference TRBV9 and TRBJ2-3 provide the parts outside the CDR3, is DSGVTQTPKHLITATGQRVTLRCSPRSGDLSVYWYQQSLDQGLQFLIQYYNGEERAKGNILERFSAQQFPDLHSELNLSSLELGDSALYFCASSVPFPGLAGGPSYTDTQYFGPGTRLTVL.

This chain uses TRBV5-6 with TRBJ2-1; TRBD2 matches 8 bases. CDR1 and CDR2 from the germline V gene are SGHDT and YYEEEE. V was clipped by 4 bases and J by 5 bases; unmatched bases: 8. The CDR3 spans 15 residues. Here the CDR3 reads CASSPRLAPDNEQFF. CDR3 bases: TGTGCCAGCAGCCCGCGACTAGCGCCTGACAATGAGCAGTTCTTC.

This clonotype was picked up one time. A much larger clone differs from this one at a single base, so this may be a read error. This chain links TRBV7-9 with TRBJ1-4; D is unresolved. CDR1 SEHNR and CDR2 FQNEAQ come from the germline V gene (reference sequence). The CDR3 runs to 16 residues. In DNA, the CDR3 is TGTGCCAGCAGCTTTTCGCCCACCGCAACTAGTGAAAAACTGTTTTTT. This gives the protein CASSFSPTATSEKLFF.

V usage is TRBV9 and J usage is TRBJ2-7; D is unclear. Germline lookup yields CDR1 SGDLS and CDR2 YYNGEE. V lost 0 bases and J 4 bases, leaving 5 bases between the germline ends. CDR3 length: 12 amino acids. The CDR3 DNA reads as TGTGCCAGCAGCGTAGACGATTACGAGCAGTACTTC. This codes for CASSVDDYEQYF. Complete variable domain (other parts from reference TRBV9 and TRBJ2-7): DSGVTQTPKHLITATGQRVTLRCSPRSGDLSVYWYQQSLDQGLQFLIQYYNGEERAKGNILERFSAQQFPDLHSELNLSSLELGDSALYFCASSVDDYEQYFGPGTRLTVT.

CDR3 protein: CASSLPRGRTGELFF. In DNA, the CDR3 is TGCGCCAGCAGCTTGCCCAGGGGGAGAACCGGGGAGCTGTTTTTT. This sequence joins TRBV5-1 and TRBJ2-2, with 7 positions matching TRBD1. The CDR3 has 15 amino acids. Losses at the gene ends were 1 base for V and 5 bases for J; bases not matched to a gene: 5. Germline CDR1 reads SGHRS; CDR2 reads YFSETQ.

For this clonotype: One junction end does not reproduce the germline sequence, and a read error may be involved. The chain combines TRBV30 with TRBJ1-1; D is perhaps TRBD1 (5 bases). The CDR3 is 11 amino acids. The germline V gene encodes CDR1 GTSNPN and CDR2 SVGIG (reference sequence). In DNA form, the CDR3 reads TGTGCCCGGTTCGTTGGGACTGAAGCTCTCTTT. This codes for CARFVGTEALF. The variable domain in full, with the rest retrieved from reference TRBV30 and TRBJ1-1, is SQTIHQWPATLVQPVGSPLSLECTVEGTSNPNLYWYRQAAGRGLQLLFYSVGIGQISSEVPQNLSASRPQDRQFILSSKKLLLSDSGFYLCARFVGTEALFGQGTRLTVV.

This clonotype occurred many times. The chain links TRBV4-1 to TRBJ2-7, with D perhaps TRBD1 (5 bases). The V and J ends lost 4 bases and 0 bases respectively, with 16 bases between them. CDR3 length: 16 amino acids. The germline CDR1 and CDR2 sequences are MGHRA and YSYEKL. The CDR3 region is CASSREQVPSSYEQYF. The DNA of the CDR3 is TGCGCCAGCAGCCGTGAACAGGTCCCGAGCTCCTACGAGCAGTACTTC.

Concerning this clonotype: The junction does not match germline at one end; this may be a read error. The chain couples TRBV25-1 to TRBJ2-5; D gene ambiguous. This CDR3 region has 15 residues. Per the germline V gene, CDR1 is MGHDK and CDR2 is SYGVNS. The CDR3 DNA is TGTGCCGGCAGTGAATATGAACATCCCCAAGAGACCCAGTACTTC. It yields the protein CAGSEYEHPQETQYF.